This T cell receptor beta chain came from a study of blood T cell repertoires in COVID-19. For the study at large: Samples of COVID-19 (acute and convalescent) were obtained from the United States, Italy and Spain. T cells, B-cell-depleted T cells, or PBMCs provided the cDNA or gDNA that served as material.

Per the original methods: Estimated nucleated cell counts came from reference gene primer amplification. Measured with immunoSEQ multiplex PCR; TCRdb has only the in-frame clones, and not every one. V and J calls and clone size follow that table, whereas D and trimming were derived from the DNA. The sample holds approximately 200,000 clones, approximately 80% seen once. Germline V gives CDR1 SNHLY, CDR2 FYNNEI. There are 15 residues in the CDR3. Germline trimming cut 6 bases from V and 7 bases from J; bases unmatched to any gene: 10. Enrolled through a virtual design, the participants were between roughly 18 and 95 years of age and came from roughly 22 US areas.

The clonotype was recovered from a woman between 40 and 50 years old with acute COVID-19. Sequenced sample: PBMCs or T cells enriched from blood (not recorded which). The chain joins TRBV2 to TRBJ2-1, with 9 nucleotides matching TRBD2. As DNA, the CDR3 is TGTGCCAGCAGCGATTCCCAGGGACTAGCTAATGAGCAGTTCTTC. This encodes CASSDSQGLANEQFF.